Listed below are T cell receptor beta chains from one sample, sequenced in a study of cytomegalovirus exposure and HLA in healthy donors. Generated by immunoSEQ multiplex PCR, the TCRdb table keeps only in-frame clones and is missing some. Of some 97,000 clones listed, about 70% are singletons. Material: PBMCs. Every receptor here comes from a woman younger than 30 in good health and CMV-seropositive. Each CDR3 is given with its conserved first and last residue. D genes are given only for firm matches. Rows give clone size only sometimes, using once, few, many, or a class for an expanded clone.

V	J	size	D	CDR3	DNA
TRBV6-4	TRBJ2-1	few	NA	CASSDSQYNEQFF	TGTGCCAGCAGTGACAGTCAGTACAATGAGCAGTTCTTC
TRBV7-2	TRBJ2-7	NA	TRBD2	CASSLSGLAGHEQYF	TGTGCCAGCAGCTTATCCGGACTAGCGGGACACGAGCAGTACTTC
TRBV2	TRBJ2-2	few	TRBD2	CASRRGIAGGPGGELFF	TGTGCCAGCAGGAGGGGAATAGCGGGAGGGCCTGGCGGGGAGCTGTTTTTT
TRBV7-6	TRBJ2-7	NA	NA	CASSRDGEQGYWEQYF	TGTGCCAGCAGCCGCGACGGGGAGCAAGGTTATTGGGAGCAGTACTTC
TRBV7-2	TRBJ1-5	NA	TRBD1	CASSDRVSANQPQHF	TGTGCCAGCAGCGACAGGGTCTCGGCAAATCAGCCCCAGCATTTT
TRBV6-1	TRBJ2-1	NA	NA	CASSVQVQNEQFF	TGTGCCAGCAGTGTACAGGTTCAGAATGAGCAGTTCTTC
TRBV28	TRBJ1-5	NA	NA	CASSPPQGTQPQHF	TGTGCCAGCAGTCCGCCACAGGGTACGCAGCCCCAGCATTTT
TRBV5-6	TRBJ1-4	once	NA	CASSATATNEKLFF	TGTGCCAGCAGCGCGACAGCAACTAATGAAAAACTGTTTTTT
TRBV5-1	TRBJ2-7	NA	NA	CASSLTGKDDEQYF	TGCGCCAGCAGCTTAACAGGGAAGGATGACGAGCAGTACTTC
TRBV6-5	TRBJ2-1	NA	NA	CAISVLEDNEQFF	TGTGCCATCAGTGTACTAGAAGACAATGAGCAGTTCTTC
TRBV7-3	TRBJ2-1	NA	TRBD2	CASSFAGGPSYEQFF	TGTGCCAGCAGCTTCGCGGGAGGGCCGTCATATGAGCAGTTCTTC